This T cell receptor (beta chain) was profiled in a study of blood T cells in healthy people across ages. Per the germline V gene, CDR1 is ENHRY and CDR2 is SYGVKD. The V gene lost 5 bases and the J gene lost 6 bases, with 17 bases spanning the gap. The CDR3 covers 14 residues. For the second PCR, which ran for 7 to 11 cycles, a sample-barcoded 5' primer and a J-beta primer mix were used. From the 5' RACE reads, TCRdb called clonotypes with MiXCR, one entry per CDR3 protein. There are fewer than 650,000 distinct CDR3 sequences in the sample; roughly a quarter occur only once, and over 3.5% lies in the top ten. The sample was also reused in another study, on T cells of mothers and their children.

The TCR comes from a boy aged 2 to 10 in good health. J is TRBJ2-7 and V is TRBV10-3; D is perhaps TRBD1 or TRBD2 (5 bases each). Material: blood. The CDR3 sequence is CAISPPRAGAEQYF. The CDR3 bases are TGTGCCATCAGTCCCCCTCGGGCCGGGGCCGAGCAGTACTTC.